The clone carrying this TCR beta chain appeared a few times. What it recognizes is unknown. The entry originates in a study of beta chain features in type 1 diabetes. Study-level results: The study found moderately but significantly shorter TCRB CDR3s in all four CD4+ subsets of Type 1 diabetes patients. An over-representation of cells with high TCR expression could result from cDNA sequencing. PCR might show a preference for shorter templates, equally across patients and controls.

Germline CDR1 MNHEY, CDR2 SVGAGI. The CDR3 runs 12 residues. V lost 6 bases, J lost 6 bases, and 4 bases stayed unmatched. Expressed TCRB transcripts were sequenced because the entire RNA isolate underwent reverse transcription. The protocol was immunoSEQ multiplex PCR, while the TCRdb copy is restricted to in-frame clones and leaves out a portion. The table includes about 240,000 clones, more than 11% detected once. Sorted CD4+ subsets: naive, central memory, regulatory, stem cell-like memory (CD45RO/CCR7/CD25/CD127/CD95/CD27 panel). This chain joins TRBV6-5 and TRBJ2-7; 8 bases are shared with TRBD1. The sample taken for sequencing was naive CD4+ T cells from blood. This receptor was identified in a man aged 30 to 45 with type 1 diabetes. For the CDR3, the DNA is TGTGCCAGCAGCTACGACAGGGGCGAGCAGTACTTC. The encoded protein is CASSYDRGEQYF.